These 21 T cell receptor beta chains originate from one sample sequenced in a study of T cell responses to AZD1222 COVID-19 vaccine. The method was immunoSEQ multiplex PCR; TCRdb's version includes in-frame clones alone and lacks a portion of them. The sample holds some 180,000 clones, around 88% seen once. This specimen consisted of peripheral blood, obtained 28 days after the second AZD1222 dose. The receptors derive from an adult who received the AZD1222 COVID-19 vaccine.

The J gene is TRBJ2-3, the V gene TRBV7-9; no definite D call. Germline loops: CDR1 SEHNR, CDR2 FQNEAQ (reference sequence). Trimming took off 4 bases at V and 7 bases at J, with 18 bases between the two ends. CDR3 length equals 15 residues. This chain's CDR3 is CASSSLTRDPNTQYF. CDR3 coding DNA: TGTGCCAGCAGCTCCCTAACCCGCGATCCTAATACGCAGTATTTT.

The V and J genes are TRBV18 and TRBJ2-1, with no clear D. Germline CDR1 and CDR2: KGHSH and LQKENI. Trimming cost V 2 bases and J 1 base, with 6 bases left between them. CDR3 length: 14 amino acids. The CDR3 here is CASSPGLSYNEQFF. CDR3 coding DNA: TGTGCCAGCTCACCAGGGTTATCCTACAATGAGCAGTTCTTC.

CDR3 sequence: CASSYGRGISPLHF. The CDR3 nucleotides are TGTGCCAGCAGCTACGGGAGAGGGATTTCACCCCTCCACTTT. V gene TRBV7-9 combines with J gene TRBJ1-6; unclear D gene. This CDR3 has 14 amino acids. The V and J ends lost 4 bases and 9 bases respectively, with 13 bases between them. CDR1 and CDR2 (germline): SEHNR, FQNEAQ (reference sequence).

This clone was picked up one time. The chain employs TRBV21-1 and TRBJ1-4. TRBV21-1 represents a pseudogene. The CDR3 extends over 12 amino acids. The CDR3, as DNA: TGTGCCAGCAGCGGTTCTCACCTGGGACTGTTTTTT. Protein: CASSGSHLGLFF.

The V call is TRBV6-5, the J call TRBJ2-1; D not resolved. The germline V gene encodes CDR1 MNHEY and CDR2 SVGAGI. The CDR3 runs to 15 residues. Trimming shortened V by 4 bases and J by 2 bases, and 12 bases separated the two germline ends. CDR3 amino acids: CASSSTHKTYNEQFF. The CDR3 nucleotides read TGTGCCAGCAGTTCCACTCATAAAACCTACAATGAGCAGTTCTTC.

J is TRBJ1-5 and V is TRBV6-2 or TRBV6-3; unclear D gene. V dropped 6 bases and J dropped 7 bases, with 13 bases sitting between them. This CDR3 contains 13 residues. The germline gives CDR1 MNHEY, CDR2 SVGEGT. In DNA, the CDR3 is TGTGCCAGCAGCCACCTAAGGAGCCAGCCCCAGCATTTT. It translates to CASSHLRSQPQHF.

J is TRBJ2-7 and V is TRBV5-8; D call uncertain. The CDR3 spans 15 residues. Between the trimmed V and J ends, which lost 2 bases and 0 bases, there was a span of 12 bases. Germline-derived CDR1 and CDR2 are SGHTS and YDEGEE. Here the CDR3 reads CASSLHRILSYEQYF. Here the CDR3 DNA reads TGTGCCAGCAGCTTACACCGAATACTCTCCTACGAGCAGTACTTC.

V gene TRBV18 combines with J gene TRBJ2-2; TRBD2 agrees at 10 bases. J gave up 4 bases and V 1 base, and 3 bases lay outside the gene matches. The germline V gene has CDR1 KGHSH and CDR2 LQKENI. The CDR3 has 16 amino acids. The CDR3: CASSPLAGGLTGELFF. CDR3 sequence (DNA): TGTGCCAGCTCACCACTAGCGGGGGGTCTCACCGGGGAGCTGTTTTTT.

The chain links TRBV11-2 to TRBJ1-5; possible D gene TRBD1, 6 bases. This CDR3 region has 14 residues. Trimming removed 2 bases from V and 1 base from J, with 6 bases in between. The V gene's germline CDR1 is SGHAT and CDR2 FQNNGV. CDR3 in amino acids: CASSLQGSNQPQHF. CDR3 bases: TGTGCCAGCAGCTTACAGGGGAGCAATCAGCCCCAGCATTTT.

This clone was recorded once. This chain uses TRBV3-1 (or the pseudogene TRBV3-2) with TRBJ2-3, with D perhaps matching TRBD1 (5 bases). This CDR3 contains 15 residues. Looked up from germline, CDR1 is LGHDT and CDR2 is YNNKEL (reference sequence). Trimming stripped 4 bases from V and 4 bases from J, with 15 bases between. Here the CDR3 DNA reads TGTGCCAGCAGCCTCAAGGTAGGGGCGGCAGATACGCAGTATTTT. It codes for CASSLKVGAADTQYF.

The chain carries TRBV12-3 or TRBV12-4 and TRBJ1-2; D is possibly TRBD1 (5 bases). Deletions cut 5 bases from V and 10 bases from J, with 14 bases between. This CDR3 contains 12 residues. CDR3 nucleotides: TGTGCCAGCAGTACCAGGGACGCCGCCTACACCTTC. This sequence encodes CASSTRDAAYTF.

The chain employs TRBV2 and TRBJ1-5; D remains unclear. This CDR3 region has 14 residues. Looked up from germline, CDR1 is SNHLY and CDR2 is FYNNEI. Trimming removed 3 bases at V and 4 bases at J, with 10 bases between. The DNA of the CDR3 is TGTGCCAGCAGTGACCGAACGGGAAATCAGCCCCAGCATTTT. This encodes CASSDRTGNQPQHF.

This chain uses TRBV18 with TRBJ2-7; D is perhaps TRBD2 (6 bases). The V end lost 3 bases, the J end lost 5 bases, and 20 bases lay between the germline ends. This CDR3 region has 16 residues. The V gene's germline CDR1 is KGHSH and CDR2 LQKENI. The CDR3 region is CASSPARGTLADEQYF. CDR3 bases: TGTGCCAGCTCACCCGCCCGAGGGACTCTTGCTGACGAGCAGTACTTC. Full variable domain (outside the CDR3, taken from reference TRBV18 and TRBJ2-7): NAGVMQNPRHLVRRRGQEARLRCSPMKGHSHVYWYRQLPEEGLKFMVYLQKENIIDESGMPKERFSAEFPKEGPSILRIQQVVRGDSAAYFCASSPARGTLADEQYFGPGTRLTVT.

In its sample, this clone was seen a few times. The chain recombines TRBV27 with TRBJ2-6; D is perhaps TRBD1 (6 bases). The length of the CDR3 is 18 residues. Per germline, CDR1 MNHEY and CDR2 SMNVEV (reference sequence). Trimming removed 4 bases at V and 0 bases at J, with 16 bases between. The CDR3 protein is CASSSQRTEYSGANVLTF. As DNA, the CDR3 is TGTGCCAGCAGTTCTCAGCGGACAGAATACTCTGGGGCCAACGTCCTGACTTTC.

The chain is built from TRBV6-1 and TRBJ2-7; D gene uncertain. This CDR3 contains 15 residues. Germline V CDR1 and CDR2: MNHNS, SASEGT. V dropped 0 bases and J dropped 3 bases, with 12 bases sitting between them. The CDR3 DNA follows: TGTGCCAGCAGTGAAGCGGCGTGGAAAGGCTACGAGCAGTACTTC. Translation: CASSEAAWKGYEQYF.

The sample holds one count of this clone. The rearrangement links TRBV9 to TRBJ2-3; D is undetermined. Germline V gene data show CDR1 as SGDLS and CDR2 as YYNGEE. This CDR3 region has 13 residues. V was pared by 1 base and J by 3 bases, with 6 bases between. The CDR3 here is CASSVFKTDTQYF. DNA of the CDR3: TGTGCCAGCAGCGTATTCAAGACAGATACGCAGTATTTT.

The chain joins TRBV7-2 to TRBJ2-7, with TRBD1 matching over 10 bases. Germline V gene data show CDR1 as SGHTA and CDR2 as FQGNSA. The CDR3 length is 17 residues. With 1 base clipped from V and 5 bases from J, the junction kept 11 bases outside the gene matches. CDR3 DNA: TGTGCCAGCAGCTTAGATTCCCCCGGGACAGGGGCGGACGAGCAGTACTTC. This gives the protein CASSLDSPGTGADEQYF.

V gene TRBV5-4 combines with J gene TRBJ1-2; D is unclear. From germline, CDR1 is SGHNT and CDR2 YYREEE (reference sequence). The CDR3 loop spans 16 amino acids. Trimming removed 2 bases from V and 8 bases from J, with 22 bases in between. DNA for the CDR3: TGTGCCAGCAGCTTCCGACGCACAGAGGGAATGGGGGGCTACACCTTC. Translation gives CASSFRRTEGMGGYTF.

V gene TRBV2 combines with J gene TRBJ2-3; 15 positions agree with TRBD2. The J segment lost 6 bases and the V segment lost 7 bases, leaving 5 bases of the junction unmatched. The CDR3 covers 15 residues. From germline, CDR1 is SNHLY and CDR2 FYNNEI. DNA of the CDR3: TGTGCCAGCAATAACGGACTAGCGGGGGGGGATACGCAGTATTTT. Its translation is CASNNGLAGGDTQYF.

The rearrangement uses TRBV7-8 and TRBJ1-5; D gene unclear. The length of the CDR3 is 15 residues. Trimming pared 5 bases from V and 0 bases from J, leaving 11 bases between. In germline, CDR1 is SGHVS, CDR2 FQNEAQ. The CDR3 sequence is CASSGRRTSNQPQHF. Here the CDR3 DNA reads TGTGCCAGCAGCGGCCGGCGGACTAGCAATCAGCCCCAGCATTTT.

The rearrangement uses TRBV10-3 and TRBJ1-1; 7 positions agree with TRBD1. Germline values: CDR1 ENHRY, CDR2 SYGVKD. The CDR3 length is 14 residues. With V trimmed by 2 bases and J by 3 bases, 3 bases remained unmatched. Written as DNA, the CDR3 is TGTGCCATCAGTGAGACAGGGGTTTACACTGAAGCTTTCTTT. Protein sequence: CAISETGVYTEAFF.